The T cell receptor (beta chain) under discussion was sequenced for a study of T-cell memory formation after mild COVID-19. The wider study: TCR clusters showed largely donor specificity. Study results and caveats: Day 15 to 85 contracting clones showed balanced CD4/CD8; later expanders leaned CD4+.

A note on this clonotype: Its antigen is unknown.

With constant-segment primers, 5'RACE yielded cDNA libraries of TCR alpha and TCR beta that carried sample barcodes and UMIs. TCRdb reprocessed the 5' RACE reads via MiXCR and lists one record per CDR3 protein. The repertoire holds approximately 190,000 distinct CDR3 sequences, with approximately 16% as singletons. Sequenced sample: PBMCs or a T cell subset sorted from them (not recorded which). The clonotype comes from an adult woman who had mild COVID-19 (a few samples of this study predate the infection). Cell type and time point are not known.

CDR3 residues: CASSQVTGVYNEQFF. DNA for the CDR3: TGCGCCAGCAGCCAAGTAACAGGGGTTTACAATGAGCAGTTCTTC. V and J are TRBV4-1 and TRBJ2-1, with TRBD1 matching over 7 bases. There are 15 residues in the CDR3. Germline assignment: CDR1 MGHRA and CDR2 YSYEKL. After removal of 1 base from V and 4 bases from J, the junction contained 4 bases not matched to a gene.